Presented here are 10 T cell receptor beta chains from one specimen sequenced in a study of blood T cell repertoires in COVID-19. The protocol was immunoSEQ multiplex PCR, while the TCRdb copy is restricted to in-frame clones and leaves out a portion. The sample contains almost 95,000 clones, roughly 84% of which appear only once. What was sequenced was peripheral blood. These receptors all stem from a man in his 60s with acute or convalescent COVID-19.

The chain has TRBV7-2 and TRBJ2-3; the match to TRBD2 covers 14 bases. The CDR3 consists of 16 residues. Germline V CDR1 and CDR2: SGHTA, FQGNSA. V trimming: 3 bases; J trimming: 5 bases; junction bases outside the gene matches: 4. The CDR3 DNA is TGTGCCAGCAGCTTGACTAGCGGGGGGGCAGTAGATACGCAGTATTTT. Its translation: CASSLTSGGAVDTQYF. Combining the CDR3 with reference TRBV7-2 and TRBJ2-3 gives the whole variable domain GAGVSQSPSNKVTEKGKDVELRCDPISGHTALYWYRQSLGQGLEFLIYFQGNSAPDKSGLPSDRFSAERTGGSVSTLTIQRTQQEDSAVYLCASSLTSGGAVDTQYFGPGTRLTVL.

J is TRBJ2-5 and V is TRBV7-7; 8 positions match TRBD2. J lost 5 bases, V lost 3 bases, and 2 bases had no gene match. The CDR3 loop spans 13 amino acids. CDR1 SSHAT and CDR2 FNYEAQ come from the germline V gene (reference sequence). The CDR3 region is CASSLGLEETQYF. The CDR3 region has the DNA TGTGCCAGCAGCTTGGGACTAGAGGAGACCCAGTACTTC. Full variable domain (missing parts from reference TRBV7-7 and TRBJ2-5): GAGVSQSPRYKVTKRGQDVTLRCDPISSHATLYWYQQALGQGPEFLTYFNYEAQPDKSGLPSDRFSAERPEGSISTLTIQRTEQRDSAMYRCASSLGLEETQYFGPGTRLLVL.

The rearrangement joins TRBV2 to TRBJ2-5, with D possibly TRBD2 on 7 matching bases. The CDR3 runs to 14 residues. CDR1 is SNHLY and CDR2 is FYNNEI in the germline V gene. V dropped 5 bases and J dropped 5 bases, with 15 bases sitting between them. The CDR3 sequence is CASSPLGGRETQYF. The CDR3, as DNA: TGTGCCAGCAGTCCCCTCGGGGGGCGGGAGACCCAGTACTTC.

V and J are TRBV6-5 and TRBJ2-7; 9 bases match TRBD1. The CDR3 length is 15 residues. With V trimmed by 4 bases and J by 5 bases, 9 bases remained unmatched. Germline CDR1 and CDR2: MNHEY and SVGAGI. In DNA form, the CDR3 reads TGTGCCAGCAGTTCCCCCCGGGACAGGGCCCACGAGCAGTACTTC. It is translated as CASSSPRDRAHEQYF.

The V call is TRBV5-1, the J call TRBJ2-1; 8 nucleotides agree with TRBD1. This CDR3 has 18 amino acids. Germline CDR1 is SGHRS and CDR2 is YFSETQ. V was pared by 4 bases and J by 4 bases, with 16 bases of the junction left unmatched. The CDR3 loop reads CASSLDRTGTRLYNEQFF. The CDR3 coding sequence is TGCGCCAGCAGCCTAGACCGGACAGGGACCAGGTTATACAATGAGCAGTTCTTC.

The J gene is TRBJ1-2, the V gene TRBV5-4; no reliable D call. Germline CDR1 SGHNT, CDR2 YYREEE (reference sequence). The CDR3 has 16 residues. V dropped 4 bases and J dropped 4 bases, with 20 bases sitting between them. The CDR3 protein is CASSPNPGAAFYGYTF. CDR3 nucleotides: TGTGCCAGCAGCCCAAACCCGGGAGCAGCTTTCTATGGCTACACCTTC.

The gene calls are TRBV5-4 and TRBJ2-1; TRBD2 matches at 16 bases. The CDR3 runs 15 residues. After removal of 4 bases from V and 5 bases from J, the junction contained 0 bases not matched to a gene. Germline CDR1 reads SGHNT; CDR2 reads YYREEE (reference sequence). The CDR3 DNA sequence: TGTGCCAGCAGCGGGACTAGCGGGGGGGACAATGAGCAGTTCTTC. This sequence encodes CASSGTSGGDNEQFF.

This chain links TRBV12-1 with TRBJ1-4; TRBD1, the table's D call, was not compared with the DNA. TRBV12-1 is noted as a pseudogene. The CDR3 length is 17 residues. In nucleotides, the CDR3 is TGTGCCAGCAGCTTTGCGGGACAGGGAGGGGGAAATGAAAAACTGTTTTTT. The encoded protein is CASSFAGQGGGNEKLFF.

The genes are TRBV9 and TRBJ1-4; D call uncertain. The germline V and J ends were trimmed by 6 bases and 6 bases, with 12 bases remaining between them. This CDR3 has 13 amino acids. Germline V lookup: CDR1 SGDLS, CDR2 YYNGEE. For the CDR3, the DNA is TGTGCCAGCACCCCTCAACTTGATGAAAAACTGTTTTTT. As protein: CASTPQLDEKLFF.

V gene TRBV18 combines with J gene TRBJ1-3; 7 bases are shared with TRBD1. Germline CDR1 KGHSH, CDR2 LQKENI. CDR3 size: 17 residues. The ends lost 3 bases at V and 0 bases at J; junction bases unmatched: 8. CDR3 in amino acids: CASSPYLDRPSGNTIYF. The CDR3 region has the DNA TGTGCCAGCTCACCCTACCTGGACAGGCCCTCTGGAAACACCATATATTTT.